The clone carrying this TCR beta chain was detected many times. This sample is drawn from a study of neurological immune-mediated disorders. Trimming took 2 bases from V and 0 from J, leaving 9 bases between them. The CDR3 contains 15 residues. Germline values: CDR1 SGHDT, CDR2 YYEEEE. 5'RACE with 10-nucleotide random UMIs produced the cDNA. TCRdb analysed the 5' RACE reads with MiXCR anew, one entry per CDR3 protein. This table has 90,000 to 150,000 distinct CDR3 sequences, around 3% appearing once. Sequences were obtained from PBMCs. The chain links TRBV5-6 to TRBJ2-1; the D call may be TRBD1 or TRBD2 (6 bases each). This sequence was found in a woman in her twenties or thirties with multiple sclerosis. The CDR3 loop is CASSLGGPSYNEQFF. The CDR3 DNA reads TGTGCCAGCAGCTTAGGGGGGCCCTCCTACAATGAGCAGTTCTTC.